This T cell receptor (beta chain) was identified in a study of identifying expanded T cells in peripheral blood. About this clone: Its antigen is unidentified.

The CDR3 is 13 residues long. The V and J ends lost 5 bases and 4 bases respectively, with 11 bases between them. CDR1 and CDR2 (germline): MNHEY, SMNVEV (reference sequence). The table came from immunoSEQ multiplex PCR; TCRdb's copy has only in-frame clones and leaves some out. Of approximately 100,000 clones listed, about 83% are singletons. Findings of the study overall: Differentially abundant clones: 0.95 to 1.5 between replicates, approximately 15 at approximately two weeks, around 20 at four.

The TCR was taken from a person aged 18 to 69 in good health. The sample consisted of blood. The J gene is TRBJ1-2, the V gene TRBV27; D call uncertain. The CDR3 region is CASSNSPGYGYTF. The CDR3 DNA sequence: TGTGCCAGCAGTAACAGCCCCGGCTATGGCTACACCTTC.